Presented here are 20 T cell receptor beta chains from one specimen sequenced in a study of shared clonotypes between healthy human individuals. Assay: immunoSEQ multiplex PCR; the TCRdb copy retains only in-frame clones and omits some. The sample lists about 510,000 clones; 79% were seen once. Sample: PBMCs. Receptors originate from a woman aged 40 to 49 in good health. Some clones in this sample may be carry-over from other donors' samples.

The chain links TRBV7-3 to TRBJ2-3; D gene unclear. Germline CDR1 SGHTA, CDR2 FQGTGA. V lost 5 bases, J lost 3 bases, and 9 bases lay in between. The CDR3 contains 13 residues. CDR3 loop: CASSVERTDTQYF. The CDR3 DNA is TGTGCCAGCAGCGTAGAGAGGACAGATACGCAGTATTTT. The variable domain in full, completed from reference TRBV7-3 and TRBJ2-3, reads GAGVSQTPSNKVTEKGKYVELRCDPISGHTALYWYRQSLGQGPEFLIYFQGTGAADDSGLPNDRFFAVRPEGSVSTLKIQRTERGDSAVYLCASSVERTDTQYFGPGTRLTVL.

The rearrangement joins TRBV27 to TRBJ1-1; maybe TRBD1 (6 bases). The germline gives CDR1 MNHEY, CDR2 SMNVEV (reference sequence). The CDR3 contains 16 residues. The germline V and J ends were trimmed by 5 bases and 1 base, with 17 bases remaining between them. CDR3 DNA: TGTGCCAGCAGTGGACTAACAGGGCTGACGAACACTGAAGCTTTCTTT. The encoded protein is CASSGLTGLTNTEAFF.

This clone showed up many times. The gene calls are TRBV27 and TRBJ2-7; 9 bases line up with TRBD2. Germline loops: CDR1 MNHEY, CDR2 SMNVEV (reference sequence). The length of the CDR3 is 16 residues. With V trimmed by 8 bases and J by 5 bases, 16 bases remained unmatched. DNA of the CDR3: TGTGCCAGCCGAGATCGGAAAGCGGGAGGATTCCACGAGCAGTACTTC. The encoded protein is CASRDRKAGGFHEQYF.

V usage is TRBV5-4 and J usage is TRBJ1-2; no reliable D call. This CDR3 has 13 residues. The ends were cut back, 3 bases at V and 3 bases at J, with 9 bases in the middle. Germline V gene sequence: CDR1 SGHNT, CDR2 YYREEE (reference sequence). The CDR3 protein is CASSSTEDYGYTF. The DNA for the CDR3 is TGTGCCAGCAGCTCCACGGAAGACTATGGCTACACCTTC.

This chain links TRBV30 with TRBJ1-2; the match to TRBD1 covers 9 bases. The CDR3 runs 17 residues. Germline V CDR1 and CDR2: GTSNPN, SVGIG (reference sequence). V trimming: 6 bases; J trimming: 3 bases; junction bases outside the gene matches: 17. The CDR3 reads CACPESTRDRVDYGYTF. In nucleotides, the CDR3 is TGTGCCTGCCCAGAATCAACTCGGGACAGGGTGGACTATGGCTACACCTTC.

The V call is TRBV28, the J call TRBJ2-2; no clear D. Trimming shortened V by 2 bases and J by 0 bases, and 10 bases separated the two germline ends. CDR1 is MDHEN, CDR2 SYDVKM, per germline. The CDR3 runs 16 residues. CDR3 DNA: TGTGCCAGCAGTTTAAGTTTTGGAGCGAACACCGGGGAGCTGTTTTTT. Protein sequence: CASSLSFGANTGELFF.

This CDR3 reads CSVSTGGSNQPQHF. CDR3 bases: TGCAGCGTTTCTACAGGGGGGAGCAATCAGCCCCAGCATTTT. The rearrangement uses TRBV29-1 and TRBJ1-5; TRBD1 agrees at 8 bases. This CDR3 has 14 amino acids. The J segment lost 1 base and the V segment lost 5 bases, leaving 4 bases of the junction unmatched. Germline V gene data show CDR1 as SQVTM and CDR2 as ANQGSEA.

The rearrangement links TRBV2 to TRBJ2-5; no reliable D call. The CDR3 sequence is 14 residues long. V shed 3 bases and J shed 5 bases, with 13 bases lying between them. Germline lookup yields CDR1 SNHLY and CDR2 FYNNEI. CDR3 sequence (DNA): TGTGCCAGCAGTGACGAACGATCGTCCGAGACCCAGTACTTC. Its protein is CASSDERSSETQYF.

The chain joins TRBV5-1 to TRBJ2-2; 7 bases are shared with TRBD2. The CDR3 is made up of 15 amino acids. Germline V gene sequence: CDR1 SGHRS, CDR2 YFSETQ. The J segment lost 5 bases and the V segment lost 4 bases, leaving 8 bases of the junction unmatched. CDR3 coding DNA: TGCGCCAGCAGCCCGGCTAGCGGAATAACCGGGGAGCTGTTTTTT. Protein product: CASSPASGITGELFF.

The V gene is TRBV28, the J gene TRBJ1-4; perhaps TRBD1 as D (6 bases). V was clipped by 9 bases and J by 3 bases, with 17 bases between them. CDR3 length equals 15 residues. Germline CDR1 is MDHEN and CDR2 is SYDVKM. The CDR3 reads CASSVPGEANEKLFF. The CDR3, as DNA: TGTGCCAGTTCCGTCCCAGGGGAAGCTAATGAAAAACTGTTTTTT.

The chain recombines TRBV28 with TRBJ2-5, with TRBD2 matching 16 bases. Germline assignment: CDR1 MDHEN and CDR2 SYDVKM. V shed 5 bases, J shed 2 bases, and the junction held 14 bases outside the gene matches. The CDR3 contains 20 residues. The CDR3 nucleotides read TGTGCCAGCAGTCCTAGATTCTCTATGGGACTAGCGGGAGGGCAAGAGACCCAGTACTTC. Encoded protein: CASSPRFSMGLAGGQETQYF. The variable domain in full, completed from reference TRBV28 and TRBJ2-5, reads DVKVTQSSRYLVKRTGEKVFLECVQDMDHENMFWYRQDPGLGLRLIYFSYDVKMKEKGDIPEGYSVSREKKERFSLILESASTNQTSMYLCASSPRFSMGLAGGQETQYFGPGTRLLVL.

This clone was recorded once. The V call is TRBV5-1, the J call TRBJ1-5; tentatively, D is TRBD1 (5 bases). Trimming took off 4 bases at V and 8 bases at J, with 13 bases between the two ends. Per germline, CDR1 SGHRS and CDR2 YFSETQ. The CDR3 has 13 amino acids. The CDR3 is CASSPQGEEPQHF. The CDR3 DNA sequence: TGCGCCAGCAGCCCCCAGGGAGAGGAGCCCCAGCATTTT. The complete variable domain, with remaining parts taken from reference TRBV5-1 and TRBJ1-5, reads KAGVTQTPRYLIKTRGQQVTLSCSPISGHRSVSWYQQTPGQGLQFLFEYFSETQRNKGNFPGRFSGRQFSNSRSEMNVSTLELGDSALYLCASSPQGEEPQHFGDGTRLSIL.

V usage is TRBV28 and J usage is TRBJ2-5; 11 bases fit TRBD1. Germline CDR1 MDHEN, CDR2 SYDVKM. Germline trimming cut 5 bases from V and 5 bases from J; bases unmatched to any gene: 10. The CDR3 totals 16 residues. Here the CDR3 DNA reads TGTGCCAGCAGTGGGAAGGACAGGGGGCTTGGGGAGACCCAGTACTTC. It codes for CASSGKDRGLGETQYF.

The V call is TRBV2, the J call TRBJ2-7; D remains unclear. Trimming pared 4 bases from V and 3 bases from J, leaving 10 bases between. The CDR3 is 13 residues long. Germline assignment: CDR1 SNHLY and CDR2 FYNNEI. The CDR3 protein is CASSVPLSYEQYF. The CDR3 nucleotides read TGTGCCAGCAGTGTGCCCCTGAGCTACGAGCAGTACTTC.

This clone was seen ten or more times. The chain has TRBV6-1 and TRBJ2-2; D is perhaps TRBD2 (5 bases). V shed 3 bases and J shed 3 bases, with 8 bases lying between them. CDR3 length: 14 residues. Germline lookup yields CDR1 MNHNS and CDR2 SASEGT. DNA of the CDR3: TGTGCCAGCAGTGATCGAGCGGACACCGGGGAGCTGTTTTTT. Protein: CASSDRADTGELFF.

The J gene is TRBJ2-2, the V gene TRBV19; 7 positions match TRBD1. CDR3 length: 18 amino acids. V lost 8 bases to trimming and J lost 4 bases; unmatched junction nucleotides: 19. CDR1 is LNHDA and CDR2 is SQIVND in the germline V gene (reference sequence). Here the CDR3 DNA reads TGTGCCAGTCTTCGTCGGGACAGACAATCCCTTGCCACCGGGGAGCTGTTTTTT. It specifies CASLRRDRQSLATGELFF.

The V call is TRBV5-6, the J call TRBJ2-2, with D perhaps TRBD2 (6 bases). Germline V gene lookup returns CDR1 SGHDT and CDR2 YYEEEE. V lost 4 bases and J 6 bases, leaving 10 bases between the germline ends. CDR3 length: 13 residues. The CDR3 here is CASSEGLPGELFF. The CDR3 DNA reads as TGTGCCAGCAGCGAGGGACTTCCCGGGGAGCTGTTTTTT.

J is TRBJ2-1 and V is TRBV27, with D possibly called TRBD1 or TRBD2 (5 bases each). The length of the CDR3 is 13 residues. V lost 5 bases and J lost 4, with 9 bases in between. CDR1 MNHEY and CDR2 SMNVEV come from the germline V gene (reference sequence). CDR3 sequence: CASSGTPYNEQFF. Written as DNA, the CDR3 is TGTGCCAGCAGTGGGACGCCATACAATGAGCAGTTCTTC.

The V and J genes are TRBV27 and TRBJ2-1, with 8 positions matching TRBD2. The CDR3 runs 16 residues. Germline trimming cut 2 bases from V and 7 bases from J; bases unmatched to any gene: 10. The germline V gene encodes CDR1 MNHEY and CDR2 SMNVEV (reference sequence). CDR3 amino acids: CASSLAWAGGRNEQFF. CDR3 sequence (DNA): TGTGCCAGCAGTTTAGCCTGGGCGGGAGGTCGTAATGAGCAGTTCTTC.

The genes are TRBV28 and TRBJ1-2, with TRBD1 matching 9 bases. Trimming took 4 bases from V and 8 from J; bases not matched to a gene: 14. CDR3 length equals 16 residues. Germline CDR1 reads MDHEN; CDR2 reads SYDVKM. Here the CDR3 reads CASSSPGQGGVGGYTF. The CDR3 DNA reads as TGTGCCAGCAGTTCCCCGGGACAGGGTGGCGTCGGCGGCTACACCTTC.